The rows below give T cell receptor beta chains drawn from one sample of a study of graft-versus-host responses after intestinal transplantation. The assay was immunoSEQ multiplex PCR, and TCRdb's table has in-frame clones only and misses some. Of around 45,000 clones in the sample, 80% to 95% are singletons; the top ten hold around 2.5%. No antigen has been identified for these receptors. The sequences come from unstimulated CD4+ T cells sorted from spleen or lymph node cells, collected before transplant. The receptors were gathered from a human donor who was the organ donor for an intestinal transplant. CDR3s include the opening cysteine and the closing phenylalanine or tryptophan. The order of the fields is V gene, J gene, clone size, D gene, CDR3 DNA, CDR3 protein. A D gene is named only where the DNA matches it firmly. Clone size appears in some rows only: once, few, many, or a class for an expanded clone.

TRBV23-1,TRBJ2-7,NA,NA,TGCGCCAGCAGTCAATCAGCCCCGGGGCCAGTATACGAGCAGTACTTC,CASSQSAPGPVYEQYF
TRBV28,TRBJ2-7,NA,TRBD1,TGTGCCAGCAGACAACAGGGGGCGGCCTACGAGCAGTACTTC,CASRQQGAAYEQYF
TRBV21-1,TRBJ1-2,NA,NA,TGTGCCAGCCCGGTAGGGGACAGGGAACTTCTGCTAGGGGGCTACACCTTC,CASPVGDRELLLGGYTF
TRBV13,TRBJ2-1,NA,TRBD2,TGTGCCTCGAGGTGGCTAGCGGGAGACAATGAGCAGTTCTTC,CASRWLAGDNEQFF
TRBV5-8,TRBJ2-7,NA,NA,TGTGCCAGCAGCATGGACGTCTACGAGCAGTACTTC,CASSMDVYEQYF
TRBV9,TRBJ2-5,NA,TRBD1,TGTGCCAGCAGTGGCAGGGGGCGCGGGGAGACCCAGTACTTC,CASSGRGRGETQYF
TRBV4-2,TRBJ2-3,once,TRBD2,TGTGCCAGCAGCCAAGGCGGGAGTGGCACAGATACGCAGTATTTT,CASSQGGSGTDTQYF
TRBV7-2,TRBJ1-6,NA,NA,TGTGCCAGCAGCTTAGAACCCGGCAGTAATTCACCCCTCCACTTT,CASSLEPGSNSPLHF
TRBV21-1,TRBJ2-7,NA,NA,TGTGCCAGCAGCAAAGCGGGACGAGGGGTTACCGAGCAGTACTTC,CASSKAGRGVTEQYF
TRBV6-5,TRBJ2-7,NA,TRBD2,TGTGCCAGCACCTGGGTAGCGGGAGGCTACGAGCAGTACTTC,CASTWVAGGYEQYF
TRBV7-2,TRBJ2-1,NA,NA,TGTGCCAGCAGCTTAGTCCCTCCCAATGAGCAGTTCTTC,CASSLVPPNEQFF
TRBV5-6,TRBJ2-7,NA,TRBD2,TGTGCCAGCAGCCCGGACGGACTAGTCTCCTACGAGCAGTACTTC,CASSPDGLVSYEQYF
TRBV30,TRBJ1-6,NA,NA,TGTGCCTGGAGTGTAGGGGGGAGCTCCTATAATTCACCCCTCCACTTT,CAWSVGGSSYNSPLHF
TRBV6-5,TRBJ1-2,few,NA,TGTGCCAGCAGTTACTCGATGGCGGGGGTGGGCTACACCTTC,CASSYSMAGVGYTF
TRBV7-6,TRBJ2-7,NA,TRBD2,TGTGCCAGCAGCGCGGGACTAGCGGGAGACGAGCAGTACTTC,CASSAGLAGDEQYF
TRBV29-1,TRBJ2-1,once,NA,TGCAGCGTTGACGGAAGCTCCTACAATGAGCAGTTCTTC,CSVDGSSYNEQFF
TRBV19,TRBJ1-1,NA,NA,TGTGCCAGTAAGAAGAGTGGGCCGAACACTGAAGCTTTCTTT,CASKKSGPNTEAFF
TRBV5-4,TRBJ2-7,NA,TRBD1,TGTGCCAGCAGCTTTTCCCGGGACAGGTCTTACGAGCAGTACTTC,CASSFSRDRSYEQYF
TRBV30,TRBJ2-7,NA,TRBD2,TGTGCCTGGAGTACGTGGACTAGCGGATACGAGCAGTACTTC,CAWSTWTSGYEQYF
TRBV2,TRBJ1-5,NA,NA,TGTGCCAGCAGGGCACAGGGTGGTACCAATCAGCCCCAGCATTTT,CASRAQGGTNQPQHF
TRBV29-1,TRBJ2-1,few,TRBD2,TGCAGCTCCTGGACTAGCGGGAACTACAATGAGCAGTTCTTC,CSSWTSGNYNEQFF
TRBV9,TRBJ2-5,NA,NA,TGTGCCAGCACCTTAGGGGGGGGGAAAGAGACCCAGTACTTC,CASTLGGGKETQYF
TRBV5-4,TRBJ1-1,NA,NA,TGTGCCAGCAGCTTGGGTTGGGGGAACACTGAAGCTTTCTTT,CASSLGWGNTEAFF
TRBV7-2,TRBJ1-1,once,NA,TGTGCCAGCAGCTTAAATGCGGGGAACACTGAAGCTTTCTTT,CASSLNAGNTEAFF
TRBV7-3,TRBJ2-7,NA,TRBD1,TGTGCCAGCAGCCCCGGGACAGGGAGCTCCTACGAGCAGTACTTC,CASSPGTGSSYEQYF
TRBV28,TRBJ2-7,NA,NA,TGTGCCAGCAGTTTCCTATACTACGAGCAGTACTTC,CASSFLYYEQYF
TRBV6-1,TRBJ1-5,NA,NA,TGTGCCAGCAGTGTGAACAGGGCTAGCAATCAGCCCCAGCATTTT,CASSVNRASNQPQHF
TRBV19,TRBJ2-1,NA,NA,TGTGCCAGTAGCTGGGGTCGTTACAATGAGCAGTTCTTC,CASSWGRYNEQFF
TRBV28,TRBJ2-5,once,TRBD2,TGTGCCAGCAGTTTTATAAGGACCCAGGGAGGGGCCCAGTACTTC,CASSFIRTQGGAQYF
TRBV5-4,TRBJ2-1,NA,TRBD1,TGTGCCAGCAGCCCACCGGGACAGGTAACCTACAATGAGCAGTTCTTC,CASSPPGQVTYNEQFF
TRBV4-1,TRBJ2-1,NA,NA,TGCGCCAGCAGCCAAACGTATTGGGGTGAGCAGTTCTTC,CASSQTYWGEQFF
TRBV5-8,TRBJ2-3,NA,TRBD2,TGTGCCAGCAGCTGGGGACTAGCGGGAGGGCCGAGCACAGATACGCAGTATTTT,CASSWGLAGGPSTDTQYF
TRBV2,TRBJ1-2,NA,NA,TGTGCCAGCATGCTTCAGGGGCCTCCCTATGGCTACACCTTC,CASMLQGPPYGYTF
TRBV6-6,TRBJ2-7,NA,NA,TGTGCCAGCAGTTACTCTGCGGGCCGCTCCTACGAGCAGTACTTC,CASSYSAGRSYEQYF
TRBV4-3,TRBJ2-6,NA,NA,TGCGCCAGCAGCCAAACCGGGTACGGGGCCAACGTCCTGACTTTC,CASSQTGYGANVLTF
TRBV28,TRBJ2-5,NA,TRBD1,TGTGCCAGCAGTTCGGACAGGCAAGAGACCCAGTACTTC,CASSSDRQETQYF
TRBV7-2,TRBJ2-7,NA,TRBD2,TGTGCCAGCAGCTTAGCGGGAGGGCCCTACGAGCAGTACTTC,CASSLAGGPYEQYF
TRBV6-1,TRBJ2-7,NA,NA,TGTGCCAGCAGTATTGGGGGGAGTACCTCCTACGAGCAGTACTTC,CASSIGGSTSYEQYF
TRBV14,TRBJ2-1,NA,NA,TGTGCCAGCAGCACCCCGGCAGCCAATTACAATGAGCAGTTCTTC,CASSTPAANYNEQFF
TRBV7-2,TRBJ2-7,NA,NA,TGTGCCAGCAGCCACAGCTCCTACGAGCAGTACTTC,CASSHSSYEQYF
TRBV7-2,TRBJ2-1,NA,NA,TGTGCCAGCAGATCTAGGGCACAGGAGACGGGGGAGCAGTTCTTC,CASRSRAQETGEQFF
TRBV7-9,TRBJ2-3,NA,TRBD2,TGTGCCAGCAGCCTGGGACTAGCGGGAATCACAGATACGCAGTATTTT,CASSLGLAGITDTQYF
TRBV6-5,TRBJ2-7,NA,TRBD1,TGTGCCAGCAGTACACCTTCGACAGGGGCCTACGAGCAGTACTTC,CASSTPSTGAYEQYF
TRBV7-2,TRBJ2-7,NA,NA,TGTGCCAGCAGCTTTATCCTAGAGGGGCACTACGAGCAGTACTTC,CASSFILEGHYEQYF
TRBV5-6,TRBJ2-4,once,TRBD2,TGTGCCAGCAGCTTGATGGGTAGCGGGGCCAAAAACATTCAGTACTTC,CASSLMGSGAKNIQYF
TRBV18,TRBJ2-7,NA,TRBD1,TGTGCCAGCTCACCAGGACAGGGTCCCCACGAGCAGTACTTC,CASSPGQGPHEQYF
TRBV28,TRBJ2-7,NA,TRBD2,TGTGCCAGCAGCCTCAGCGGGAGGGCAGGCGAGCAGTACTTC,CASSLSGRAGEQYF
TRBV11-1,TRBJ1-1,once,NA,TGTGCCAGCAGCTCACAGGGGAACACTGAAGCTTTCTTT,CASSSQGNTEAFF
TRBV27,TRBJ1-5,once,NA,TGTGCCAGCCGAATGGGCTGGGAGGGGCATCAGCCCCAGCATTTT,CASRMGWEGHQPQHF
TRBV4-3,TRBJ2-3,NA,TRBD2,TGCGCCAGCAGCCAAGCCGGGACTAGCGGGAGGACGCAGTATTTT,CASSQAGTSGRTQYF
TRBV4-2,TRBJ2-1,NA,NA,TGTGCCAGCAGCCAAGAACTGGGGAGGCGGCATGAGCAGTTCTTC,CASSQELGRRHEQFF
TRBV7-6,TRBJ2-2,NA,NA,TGTGCCAGCAGCGTCGAGGGGCTTATCGGGGAGCTGTTTTTT,CASSVEGLIGELFF
TRBV2,TRBJ2-4,NA,TRBD1,TGTGCCACCCGGACAGGGGGCTTCGATTCCTTAGCCAAAAACATTCAGTACTTC,CATRTGGFDSLAKNIQYF